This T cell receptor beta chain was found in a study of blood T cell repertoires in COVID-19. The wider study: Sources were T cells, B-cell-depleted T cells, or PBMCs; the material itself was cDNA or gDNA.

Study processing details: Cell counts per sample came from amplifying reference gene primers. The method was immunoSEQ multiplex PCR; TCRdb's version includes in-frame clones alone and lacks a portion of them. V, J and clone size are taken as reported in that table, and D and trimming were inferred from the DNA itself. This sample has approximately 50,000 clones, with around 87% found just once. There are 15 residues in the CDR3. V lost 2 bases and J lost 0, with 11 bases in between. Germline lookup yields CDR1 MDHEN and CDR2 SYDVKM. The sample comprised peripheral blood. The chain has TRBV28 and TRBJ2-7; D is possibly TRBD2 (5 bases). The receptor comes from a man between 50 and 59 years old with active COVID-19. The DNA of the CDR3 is TGTGCCAGCAGTTTAGTGGGAGCAAGCTCCTACGAGCAGTACTTC. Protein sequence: CASSLVGASSYEQYF.